This record looks at one T cell receptor (beta chain) sequence and its context. The data belong to a study of blood T cell repertoires in COVID-19. Profiled with immunoSEQ multiplex PCR; TCRdb holds only in-frame clones, not every one. The sample lists roughly 120,000 clones; about 80% were seen once. CDR1 LGHDT and CDR2 YNNKEL come from the germline V gene (reference sequence). There are 14 residues in the CDR3. Trimming at V came to 3 bases and at J to 4 bases, leaving 5 bases not matched to a gene. The rearrangement uses TRBV3-1 (or the pseudogene TRBV3-2) and TRBJ1-1; 7 positions match TRBD1. The sequenced sample consisted of peripheral blood. This TCR was sampled from a woman in her fifties or sixties with acute or convalescent COVID-19. CDR3 sequence (DNA): TGTGCCAGCAGCCAGAGGGACAGCGGCACTGAAGCTTTCTTT. This translates into CASSQRDSGTEAFF.